These 27 T cell receptor beta chains were sequenced from one sample in a study of blood T cell repertoires in COVID-19. Libraries were prepared by immunoSEQ multiplex PCR; TCRdb keeps only in-frame clonotypes and omits some of them. In the table there are 100,000 or so clones, around 87% of which are singletons. The source material was peripheral blood. Receptors were obtained from a woman in her twenties or thirties with acute or convalescent COVID-19.

This clone was counted between two and nine times. The V gene is TRBV6-1, the J gene TRBJ2-1; D unclear. Germline V gene data show CDR1 as MNHNS and CDR2 as SASEGT. V was trimmed by 1 base and J by 0 bases, leaving 7 bases between them. The CDR3 has 15 amino acids. CDR3 coding DNA: TGTGCCAGCAGTGAAGGTTTGAGCTCCTACAATGAGCAGTTCTTC. This gives the protein CASSEGLSSYNEQFF.

The chain employs TRBV5-4 and TRBJ2-1; maybe TRBD2 (6 bases). The germline CDR1 and CDR2 sequences are SGHNT and YYREEE (reference sequence). V gave up 6 bases and J gave up 8 bases, with 21 bases separating them. CDR3 length: 15 residues. This CDR3 reads CASTSWDLGIDEQFF. CDR3 coding DNA: TGTGCCAGCACCTCTTGGGACTTGGGGATTGATGAGCAGTTCTTC.

V is TRBV28 and J is TRBJ2-7; 8 positions match TRBD1. CDR1 and CDR2 from the germline V gene are MDHEN and SYDVKM. The V gene end was trimmed by 5 bases and the J gene end by 3 bases; junction bases not matched to a gene: 9. This CDR3 has 15 residues. The CDR3 nucleotides read TGTGCCAGCAGTCCCCAGACAGGGGATATCTACGAGCAGTACTTC. Translating gives CASSPQTGDIYEQYF.

Only a few counts were recorded for this clone. The J gene is TRBJ1-1, the V gene TRBV12-3 or TRBV12-4; TRBD1 is a possible D gene (5 bases). Trimming stripped 5 bases from V and 1 base from J, with 8 bases between. The CDR3 runs 13 residues. This CDR3 reads CASSPTENTEAFF. The CDR3 region has the DNA TGTGCCAGCAGTCCGACAGAGAACACTGAAGCTTTCTTT.

The rearrangement joins TRBV11-2 to TRBJ1-6, with TRBD1 as a possible D gene (5 bases). Trimming shortened V by 5 bases and J by 10 bases, and 15 bases separated the two germline ends. The germline V gene encodes CDR1 SGHAT and CDR2 FQNNGV. There are 14 residues in the CDR3. CDR3 nucleotides: TGTGCCAGCAGCCCCTGGGGGAGGGTATCACCCCTCCACTTT. It specifies CASSPWGRVSPLHF. Full variable domain (rest looked up from reference TRBV11-2 and TRBJ1-6): EAGVAQSPRYKIIEKRQSVAFWCNPISGHATLYWYQQILGQGPKLLIQFQNNGVVDDSQLPKDRFSAERLKGVDSTLKIQPAKLEDSAVYLCASSPWGRVSPLHFGNGTRLTVT.

V and J are TRBV15 and TRBJ2-2; D may be TRBD1 (6 bases). Germline V gene sequence: CDR1 LNHNV, CDR2 YYDKDF (reference sequence). The germline V and J ends were trimmed by 1 base and 7 bases, with 7 bases remaining between them. The CDR3 contains 13 residues. CDR3 residues: CATSRGDIGELFF. DNA for the CDR3: TGTGCCACCAGCAGAGGGGACATCGGGGAGCTGTTTTTT.

This clone was observed a single time. This sequence joins TRBV28 and TRBJ1-2, with D tentatively TRBD1 (6 bases). From germline, CDR1 is MDHEN and CDR2 SYDVKM. V was cut by 5 bases and J by 6 bases, with 19 bases left in between. This CDR3 contains 15 residues. CDR3 sequence: CASSLPRGVVNGYTF. The CDR3, as DNA: TGTGCCAGCAGTCTTCCCAGGGGCGTCGTGAATGGCTACACCTTC.

This clone occurred a few times. The chain combines TRBV6-5 with TRBJ1-5; maybe TRBD1 (6 bases). Trimming shortened V by 0 bases and J by 2 bases, and 8 bases separated the two germline ends. Germline lookup yields CDR1 MNHEY and CDR2 SVGAGI. This CDR3 has 15 amino acids. As DNA, the CDR3 is TGTGCCAGCAGTTACTCGGGACATCGCAATCAGCCCCAGCATTTT. Translation: CASSYSGHRNQPQHF.

This sequence joins TRBV4-2 and TRBJ1-6, with TRBD1 matching 10 bases. Germline CDR1 is LGHNA and CDR2 is YNFKEQ. The CDR3 consists of 17 residues. V lost 4 bases to trimming and J lost 7 bases; unmatched junction nucleotides: 10. The CDR3 sequence is CASSPARTGGTNSPLHF. The CDR3 DNA reads TGTGCCAGCAGCCCCGCCCGGACAGGGGGGACCAATTCACCCCTCCACTTT.

This rearrangement joins TRBV12-2 to TRBJ1-4; the table's D call, TRBD1, has no DNA check behind it. TRBV12-2 is a listed pseudogene. CDR3 length: 17 amino acids. The CDR3 loop is CASRLRDSGSTNEKLFF. The CDR3 region has the DNA TGTGCAAGTCGCTTACGTGACAGTGGGTCAACTAATGAAAAACTGTTTTTT.

CDR3 nucleotides: TGTGCCAGCAGTTTATCTCTAGCGGGGGTCAACGAGCAGTACTTC. This gives the protein CASSLSLAGVNEQYF. This chain connects TRBV27 to TRBJ2-7; TRBD2 matches at 10 bases. Germline CDR1 is MNHEY and CDR2 is SMNVEV (reference sequence). This CDR3 spans 15 amino acids. After removal of 0 bases from V and 5 bases from J, the junction contained 4 bases not matched to a gene.

J is TRBJ1-2 and V is TRBV5-8, with D possibly TRBD1 on 6 matching bases. The ends were cut back, 4 bases at V and 8 bases at J, with 21 bases in the middle. Germline V gene sequence: CDR1 SGHTS, CDR2 YDEGEE. The CDR3 covers 15 residues. The CDR3 protein is CASSEQGLALGGYTF. The DNA for the CDR3 is TGTGCCAGCAGCGAACAGGGTCTCGCCCTCGGAGGCTACACCTTC.

V usage is TRBV10-3 and J usage is TRBJ1-2; D gene ambiguous. The CDR3 contains 14 residues. The germline V gene has CDR1 ENHRY and CDR2 SYGVKD. V lost 0 bases to trimming and J lost 6 bases, with 11 bases between them. The CDR3, as DNA: TGTGCCATCAGTGAGTCGGTAAGCTCGGATGGCTACACCTTC. This sequence encodes CAISESVSSDGYTF.

The genes are TRBV2 and TRBJ1-6; D possibly corresponds to TRBD1 (5 bases). Trimming pared 9 bases from V and 10 bases from J, leaving 25 bases between. Looked up from germline, CDR1 is SNHLY and CDR2 is FYNNEI. CDR3 length: 16 amino acids. The CDR3 DNA reads TGTGCCAGTTTTCCTCCGGACACAAATTTTAACTCACCCCTCCACTTT. Amino acid sequence: CASFPPDTNFNSPLHF.

The chain uses TRBV7-3 and TRBJ1-5, with D tentatively TRBD1 (6 bases). The CDR3 contains 14 residues. Germline lookup yields CDR1 SGHTA and CDR2 FQGTGA. The V end lost 2 bases, the J end lost 6 bases, and 11 bases lay between the germline ends. This CDR3 is CASSLRQVGQPQHF. CDR3 DNA sequence: TGTGCCAGCAGCTTACGACAGGTCGGTCAGCCCCAGCATTTT.

The genes are TRBV13 and TRBJ1-2; 9 nucleotides line up with TRBD1. Trimming removed 3 bases from V and 4 bases from J; junction bases left unmatched: 9. Per germline, CDR1 PRHDT and CDR2 FYEKMQ (reference sequence). CDR3 length: 16 amino acids. The CDR3 loop is CASSFRGQGKGYGYTF. CDR3 DNA sequence: TGTGCCAGCAGCTTCCGAGGACAGGGGAAGGGCTATGGCTACACCTTC.

V is TRBV19 and J is TRBJ1-4; D ambiguous. Germline V gene sequence: CDR1 LNHDA, CDR2 SQIVND (reference sequence). The CDR3 length is 17 residues. V lost 3 bases and J 16 bases, leaving 30 bases between the germline ends. CDR3 DNA sequence: TGTGCCAGTAGTATCGAAGAAGGACGGGGAATGGGTCGAGGTTGGTTTTTT. This gives the protein CASSIEEGRGMGRGWFF.

The CDR3 DNA reads TGTGCCAGCAGTAAAGGGGGTGTTAATGAAAAACTGTTTTTT. Translation: CASSKGGVNEKLFF. The chain combines TRBV28 with TRBJ1-4; TRBD1 might be the D (6 bases). CDR3 length: 14 residues. Between the trimmed V and J ends, which lost 5 bases and 4 bases, there was a span of 11 bases. CDR1 and CDR2 from the germline V gene are MDHEN and SYDVKM.

The chain recombines TRBV7-9 with TRBJ2-3, with 12 bases that match TRBD2. V shed 7 bases and J 5 bases; nucleotides not matched to a gene: 7. The CDR3 length is 15 residues. Per the germline V gene, CDR1 is SEHNR and CDR2 is FQNEAQ (reference sequence). This chain's CDR3 is CASTKGLAGLDTQYF. In DNA form, the CDR3 reads TGTGCCAGCACGAAGGGACTAGCGGGCCTAGATACGCAGTATTTT.

This clone came up a few times. The V call is TRBV27, the J call TRBJ1-2, with 12 bases that match TRBD1. This CDR3 has 12 residues. V was pared by 7 bases and J by 8 bases, with 2 bases of the junction left unmatched. Germline loops: CDR1 MNHEY, CDR2 SMNVEV (reference sequence). CDR3 region: CASTGTGGGYTF. In nucleotides, the CDR3 is TGTGCCAGCACTGGGACAGGGGGCGGCTACACCTTC.

This chain links TRBV27 with TRBJ2-3, with 8 nucleotides matching TRBD2. The CDR3 consists of 14 residues. V lost 4 bases to trimming and J lost 3 bases; unmatched junction nucleotides: 3. CDR1 and CDR2 from the germline V gene are MNHEY and SMNVEV (reference sequence). This CDR3 reads CASSSSGGTDTQYF. DNA of the CDR3: TGTGCCAGCAGTTCCAGCGGGGGAACAGATACGCAGTATTTT.

The rearrangement uses TRBV28 and TRBJ2-4; D not certain. V shed 6 bases and J shed 9 bases, with 9 bases lying between them. There are 11 residues in the CDR3. CDR1 is MDHEN and CDR2 is SYDVKM in the germline V gene. Here the CDR3 reads CASSVGGIQYF. In DNA, the CDR3 is TGTGCCAGCAGCGTCGGCGGCATTCAGTACTTC. Full variable domain (rest looked up from reference TRBV28 and TRBJ2-4): DVKVTQSSRYLVKRTGEKVFLECVQDMDHENMFWYRQDPGLGLRLIYFSYDVKMKEKGDIPEGYSVSREKKERFSLILESASTNQTSMYLCASSVGGIQYFGAGTRLSVL.

The chain combines TRBV28 with TRBJ1-2; TRBD1 matches at 7 bases. The CDR3 contains 14 residues. Germline V gene data show CDR1 as MDHEN and CDR2 as SYDVKM. Trimming removed 4 bases from V and 2 bases from J; junction bases left unmatched: 4. The CDR3 DNA sequence: TGTGCCAGCAGTTCGACAGGGCTAAACTATGGCTACACCTTC. Protein: CASSSTGLNYGYTF.

The chain joins TRBV9 to TRBJ1-2, with a tentative D call TRBD1 (6 bases). The CDR3 has 14 residues. CDR1 is SGDLS, CDR2 YYNGEE, per germline. The ends were cut back, 4 bases at V and 4 bases at J, with 14 bases in the middle. CDR3 sequence (DNA): TGTGCCAGCAGCCCAGGGGACCCCCGCTATGGCTACACCTTC. Its protein product is CASSPGDPRYGYTF. Using reference TRBV9 and TRBJ1-2 for the parts outside the CDR3, the full variable domain is DSGVTQTPKHLITATGQRVTLRCSPRSGDLSVYWYQQSLDQGLQFLIQYYNGEERAKGNILERFSAQQFPDLHSELNLSSLELGDSALYFCASSPGDPRYGYTFGSGTRLTVV.

The J gene is TRBJ2-1, the V gene TRBV28, with 12 positions matching TRBD2. The length of the CDR3 is 19 residues. Germline CDR1 and CDR2: MDHEN and SYDVKM. Losses at the gene ends were 2 bases for V and 2 bases for J; bases not matched to a gene: 10. The CDR3 DNA follows: TGTGCCAGCAGTTTACGGGCTCGACTAGCGGGGGTTCCCTACAATGAGCAGTTCTTC. Amino acids: CASSLRARLAGVPYNEQFF.

This chain connects TRBV20-1 to TRBJ2-7; D unclear. The V gene's germline CDR1 is DFQATT and CDR2 SNEGSKA (reference sequence). V was cut by 5 bases and J by 2 bases, with 4 bases left in between. This CDR3 spans 10 amino acids. The CDR3 loop reads CSAYAYEQYF. The CDR3 DNA follows: TGCAGTGCTTATGCCTACGAGCAGTACTTC.

The chain joins TRBV5-1 to TRBJ1-2; D is unresolved. Germline V gives CDR1 SGHRS, CDR2 YFSETQ. Trimming stripped 2 bases from V and 2 bases from J, with 10 bases between. The CDR3 sequence is 14 residues long. CDR3 in DNA: TGCGCCAGCAGCTTTGAGCCGAAGAACTATGGCTACACCTTC. As protein: CASSFEPKNYGYTF.